One T cell receptor (beta chain) is described in this entry. Antigen: not known. A v3.0 immunoSEQ assay was performed at survey level. The data were produced by immunoSEQ multiplex PCR, yet TCRdb's version contains in-frame clones alone and is incomplete. The sample shows about 43,000 clones, roughly nine tenths of them seen only once. These data belong to a study of long-term antiretroviral therapy in people with HIV. Notes on the study in general: Across all time points, the repertoire was dominated by clones that expanded before ART.

This CDR3 has 16 residues. Looked up from germline, CDR1 is SGHTA and CDR2 is FQGNSA. Trimming removed 3 bases at V and 6 bases at J, with 17 bases between. This receptor was obtained from a woman in her 50s with HIV. The chain recombines TRBV7-2 with TRBJ2-2; D may match TRBD1 or TRBD2 (5 bases each). The source material was unsorted PBMCs, sampled 0.1 years before starting antiretroviral therapy. This chain's CDR3 is CASSFSSPGGAGELFF. The CDR3 DNA reads as TGTGCCAGCAGCTTTTCAAGCCCTGGGGGAGCCGGGGAGCTGTTTTTT.